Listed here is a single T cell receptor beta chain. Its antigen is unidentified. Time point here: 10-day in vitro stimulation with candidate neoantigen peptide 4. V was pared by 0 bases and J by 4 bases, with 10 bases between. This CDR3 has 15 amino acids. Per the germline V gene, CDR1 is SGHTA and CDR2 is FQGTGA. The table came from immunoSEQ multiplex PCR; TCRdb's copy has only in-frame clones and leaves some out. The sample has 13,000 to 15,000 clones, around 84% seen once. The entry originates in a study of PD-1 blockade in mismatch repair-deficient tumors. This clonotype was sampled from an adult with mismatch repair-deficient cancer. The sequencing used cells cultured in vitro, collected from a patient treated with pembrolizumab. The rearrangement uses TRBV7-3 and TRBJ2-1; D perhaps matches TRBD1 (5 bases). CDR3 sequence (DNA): TGTGCCAGCAGCTTAACTGGGGCCCCGTACAATGAGCAGTTCTTC. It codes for CASSLTGAPYNEQFF.